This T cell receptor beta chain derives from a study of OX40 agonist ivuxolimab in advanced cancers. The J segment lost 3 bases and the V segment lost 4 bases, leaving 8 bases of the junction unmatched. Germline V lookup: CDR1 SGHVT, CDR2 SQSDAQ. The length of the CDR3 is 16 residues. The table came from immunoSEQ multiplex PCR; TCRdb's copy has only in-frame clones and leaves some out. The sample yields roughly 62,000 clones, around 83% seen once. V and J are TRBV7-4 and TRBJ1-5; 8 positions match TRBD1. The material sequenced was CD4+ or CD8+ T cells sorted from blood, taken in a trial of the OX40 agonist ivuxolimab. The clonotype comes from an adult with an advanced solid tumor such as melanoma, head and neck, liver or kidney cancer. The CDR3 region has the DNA TGTGCCAGCAGCTCGACAGGGGAAGGGTCCAATCAGCCCCAGCATTTT. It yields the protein CASSSTGEGSNQPQHF. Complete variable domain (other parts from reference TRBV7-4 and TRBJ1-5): GAGVSQSPRYKVAKRGRDVALRCDSISGHVTLYWYRQTLGQGSEVLTYSQSDAQRDKSGRPSGRFSAERPERSVSTLKIQRTEQGDSAVYLCASSSTGEGSNQPQHFGDGTRLSIL.